This T cell receptor beta chain originates from a study of blood T cell repertoires in COVID-19. Study details: Specimens from acute and convalescent COVID-19 originated in the United States, Italy and Spain.

Participants had their cohort set by participant-reported clinical history. CDR1 is SGHAT and CDR2 is FQNNGV in the germline V gene. Trimming removed 5 bases at V and 7 bases at J, with 8 bases between. CDR3 size: 12 residues. Repertoires were generated with immunoSEQ multiplex PCR, while TCRdb's copy carries only in-frame clones and drops some. This repertoire shows about 140,000 clones, roughly four fifths found once; its top ten account for roughly 3.4%. The source is a woman aged 50 to 60 with acute COVID-19. Sequenced: PBMCs or T cells enriched from blood (not recorded which). The chain combines TRBV11-2 with TRBJ2-2; perhaps TRBD2 as D (5 bases). CDR3 bases: TGTGCCAGCAGCCGGGGAGACGGGGAGCTGTTTTTT. This encodes CASSRGDGELFF.